The rows below give T cell receptor beta chains drawn from one sample of a study of T cell responses to AZD1222 COVID-19 vaccine. Only in-frame clones appear in the TCRdb table, and some are missing; sequencing was by immunoSEQ multiplex PCR. This sample carries tens of thousands of clones, 80% of them seen once, and the ten largest clones take 9% to 14%. The material sequenced was peripheral blood, taken on day 0 of AZD1222 vaccination. The origin of the receptors is an adult in good health. Each CDR3 is given with its conserved first and last residue. A D gene is named only where the DNA matches it firmly. Clone size is given for some rows only: seen once, a few or many times, or a class if the clone is expanded.

abundance	v_gene	d_gene	j_gene	CDR3aa	CDR3nt
.	TRBV10-2	.	TRBJ1-1	CATKKGQNTEAFF	TGCGCCACCAAGAAAGGACAGAACACTGAAGCTTTCTTT
.	TRBV24-1	.	TRBJ2-7	CATSDASNDRTNSYEQYF	TGTGCCACCAGTGATGCATCGAACGACAGAACAAACTCCTACGAGCAGTACTTC
.	TRBV13	.	TRBJ1-4	CASSSQRFLNEKLFF	TGTGCCAGCAGCTCCCAGAGGTTTCTCAATGAAAAACTGTTTTTT
.	TRBV20-1	.	TRBJ1-2	CSARSGYGYTF	TGCAGTGCGAGATCGGGGTATGGCTACACCTTC
once	TRBV19	.	TRBJ1-5	CASSISESRVQPQHF	TGTGCCAGTAGTATCTCTGAGTCCAGGGTTCAGCCCCAGCATTTT
.	TRBV5-1	TRBD1	TRBJ1-2	CASSLTGDGGYTF	TGCGCCAGCAGCTTGACAGGGGATGGTGGCTACACCTTC
.	TRBV6-1	.	TRBJ2-1	CASSDRGNEQFF	TGTGCCAGCAGTGATAGGGGGAATGAGCAGTTCTTC
.	TRBV7-2	TRBD1	TRBJ2-7	CASSLAGQAGIYEQYF	TGTGCCAGCAGCTTAGCGGGACAGGCGGGCATCTACGAGCAGTACTTC
.	TRBV7-2	.	TRBJ1-1	CASSSLGGNTEAFF	TGTGCCAGCAGCTCCTTAGGGGGGAACACTGAAGCTTTCTTT
.	TRBV5-1	.	TRBJ1-4	CASSLDRDEKLFF	TGCGCCAGCAGCTTGGACAGGGATGAAAAACTGTTTTTT
.	TRBV29-1	.	TRBJ1-5	CSVRGALSNQPQHF	TGCAGCGTTAGGGGGGCTTTAAGCAATCAGCCCCAGCATTTT
.	TRBV13	TRBD1	TRBJ2-5	CASSTGQGAVRRETQYF	TGTGCCAGCAGCACAGGACAGGGGGCCGTCAGGAGGGAGACCCAGTACTTC
once	TRBV3-1/TRBV3-2	.	TRBJ1-3	CASSQDSLSGNTIYF	TGTGCCAGCAGCCAAGACTCCCTCTCTGGAAACACCATATATTTT
.	TRBV19	.	TRBJ1-3	CATSPGRTGYTIYF	TGTGCCACCAGCCCCGGACGGACGGGATACACCATATATTTT
.	TRBV19	.	TRBJ2-5	CASTPPTQETQYF	TGTGCCAGTACCCCCCCGACGCAAGAGACCCAGTACTTC
.	TRBV14	TRBD1	TRBJ2-3	CASSPGQGLTDTQYF	TGTGCCAGCAGCCCGGGACAGGGACTCACAGATACGCAGTATTTT
.	TRBV19	.	TRBJ2-5	CASSMGLVPQETQYF	TGTGCCAGTAGTATGGGCCTTGTGCCCCAAGAGACCCAGTACTTC
.	TRBV9	TRBD2	TRBJ2-1	CASSVTAGGNNEQFF	TGTGCCAGCAGCGTAACGGCGGGGGGAAACAATGAGCAGTTCTTC
.	TRBV19	.	TRBJ1-1	CASTRGRLNTEAFF	TGTGCCAGTACCCGGGGCAGACTGAACACTGAAGCTTTCTTT
.	TRBV10-2	TRBD2	TRBJ2-2	CASSAAGGTGTGELFF	TGCGCCAGCAGTGCAGCGGGGGGCACAGGCACCGGGGAGCTGTTTTTT
.	TRBV5-1	TRBD2	TRBJ2-1	CASSLGGGGVYNEQFF	TGCGCCAGCAGCTTGGGTGGCGGGGGGGTCTACAATGAGCAGTTCTTC
.	TRBV7-2	TRBD1	TRBJ1-1	CASRKTGVSNTEAFF	TGTGCCAGCAGAAAGACAGGGGTCTCGAACACTGAAGCTTTCTTT
.	TRBV10-2	TRBD1	TRBJ1-2	CASSEGRGRRINYGYTF	TGCGCCAGCAGTGAAGGCAGGGGGCGAAGAATCAACTATGGCTACACCTTC
.	TRBV11-3	.	TRBJ2-1	CASSYVARGPYNEQFF	TGTGCCAGCAGCTACGTAGCGCGGGGGCCCTACAATGAGCAGTTCTTC
.	TRBV4-1	.	TRBJ1-4	CASSYRSDNEKLFF	TGCGCCAGCAGTTACAGGTCTGATAATGAAAAACTGTTTTTT
few	TRBV7-2	.	TRBJ2-1	CASSLAHVVGNEQFF	TGTGCCAGCAGCTTAGCGCACGTGGTGGGCAATGAGCAGTTCTTC
.	TRBV10-2	TRBD2	TRBJ2-1	CASTQTSASSYNEQFF	TGCGCCAGCACCCAGACTAGCGCGAGCTCCTACAATGAGCAGTTCTTC
.	TRBV6-6	TRBD1	TRBJ1-2	CASTGQVQHGYTF	TGTGCCAGCACAGGACAGGTGCAGCATGGCTACACCTTC
.	TRBV4-1	TRBD2	TRBJ2-1	CASSLEPPSGGGDEQFF	TGCGCCAGCAGCCTAGAACCTCCTAGCGGGGGGGGAGATGAGCAGTTCTTC
.	TRBV6-2/TRBV6-3	.	TRBJ2-3	CASSRQDITDTQYF	TGTGCCAGCAGTCGACAGGACATCACAGATACGCAGTATTTT
.	TRBV5-4	.	TRBJ1-2	CASSLGLRGSNGYTF	TGTGCCAGCAGCTTGGGCCTCAGGGGCTCTAATGGCTACACCTTC
once	TRBV5-1	TRBD1	TRBJ1-2	CASSLGTGRNYGYTF	TGCGCCAGCAGCTTGGGGACAGGCCGAAACTATGGCTACACCTTC
.	TRBV6-1	.	TRBJ1-2	CASSDRNYGYTF	TGTGCCAGCAGTGACAGAAACTATGGCTACACCTTC
.	TRBV2	.	TRBJ2-6	CASRGLVTGANVLTF	TGTGCCAGCAGGGGGCTAGTGACTGGGGCCAACGTCCTGACTTTC
.	TRBV6-5	.	TRBJ1-3	CASSSMTESSGNTIYF	TGTGCCAGCAGTTCGATGACAGAGAGCTCTGGAAACACCATATATTTT
.	TRBV28	.	TRBJ1-4	CASMRFAGLGQNEKLFF	TGTGCCAGCATGCGCTTCGCAGGGTTGGGGCAAAATGAAAAACTGTTTTTT
.	TRBV3-1/TRBV3-2	TRBD1	TRBJ2-7	CASGGQASYEQYF	TGTGCCAGCGGAGGACAGGCTTCCTACGAGCAGTACTTC
.	TRBV20-1	.	TRBJ1-5	CSASDGSNQPQHF	TGCAGTGCTAGTGATGGTAGCAATCAGCCCCAGCATTTT
.	TRBV30	TRBD2	TRBJ2-1	CAWRRLAGSPRYYNEQFF	TGTGCCTGGAGAAGACTAGCGGGGTCCCCCCGGTATTACAATGAGCAGTTCTTC
few	TRBV12-3/TRBV12-4	TRBD1	TRBJ2-4	CASSSGQGNIQYF	TGTGCCAGCAGTTCGGGACAGGGAAACATTCAGTACTTC
.	TRBV19	TRBD2	TRBJ2-3	CASTITGGKNTDTQYF	TGTGCGAGTACCATAACGGGGGGAAAAAACACAGATACGCAGTATTTT
.	TRBV6-5	.	TRBJ1-6	CASSADHNSPLHF	TGTGCCAGCAGCGCAGACCATAATTCACCCCTCCACTTT
.	TRBV11-2	.	TRBJ1-2	CASSLDVRRGSSF	TGTGCCAGCAGCTTAGATGTACGCCGGGGCTCAAGCTTC
.	TRBV7-9	.	TRBJ2-5	CASSPRTRTQYF	TGTGCCAGCAGCCCCCGGACAAGGACCCAGTACTTC
.	TRBV2	.	TRBJ1-5	CASSSGYSNQPQHF	TGTGCCAGCAGCTCGGGTTATAGCAATCAGCCCCAGCATTTT
.	TRBV27	TRBD1	TRBJ2-3	CASRGIGGRDTQYF	TGTGCCAGCAGAGGTATAGGGGGCAGGGATACGCAGTATTTT
.	TRBV11-3	TRBD2	TRBJ2-3	CASSFASGRTTDTQYF	TGTGCCAGCAGCTTTGCTAGCGGACGAACCACAGATACGCAGTATTTT
once	TRBV5-4	.	TRBJ2-2	CASSGFLAGELFF	TGTGCCAGCAGCGGGTTTCTGGCCGGGGAGCTGTTTTTT
few	TRBV2	.	TRBJ2-1	CASRGLKANEQFF	TGTGCCAGCAGAGGACTAAAAGCAAATGAGCAGTTCTTC